One sample yielded the 2 T cell receptor beta chains listed below, sequenced in a study of shared clonotypes between healthy human individuals. TCRdb keeps only in-frame clones here, not all; method: immunoSEQ multiplex PCR. The sample includes 450,000 to 600,000 clones, 79% seen only once; the top ten take over 9.5%. Sequencing input: PBMCs. Receptors originate from a woman between 40 and 55 years old in good health. Some clones in this sample may be carry-over from other donors' samples.

The rearrangement joins TRBV5-1 to TRBJ2-1, with a weak D call TRBD2 (5 bases). Per germline, CDR1 SGHRS and CDR2 YFSETQ. V was clipped by 4 bases and J by 6 bases, with 17 bases between them. The CDR3 contains 15 residues. CDR3 residues: CASSRARSGTNEQFF. The CDR3, as DNA: TGCGCCAGCAGCCGGGCCCGGAGCGGAACCAATGAGCAGTTCTTC.

V and J are TRBV7-2 and TRBJ2-3; D remains ambiguous. The CDR3 extends over 12 amino acids. Trimming shortened V by 5 bases and J by 5 bases, and 8 bases separated the two germline ends. The germline V gene encodes CDR1 SGHTA and CDR2 FQGNSA. This CDR3 reads CASSLAVDTQYF. CDR3 in DNA: TGTGCCAGCAGCCTCGCCGTAGATACGCAGTATTTT.